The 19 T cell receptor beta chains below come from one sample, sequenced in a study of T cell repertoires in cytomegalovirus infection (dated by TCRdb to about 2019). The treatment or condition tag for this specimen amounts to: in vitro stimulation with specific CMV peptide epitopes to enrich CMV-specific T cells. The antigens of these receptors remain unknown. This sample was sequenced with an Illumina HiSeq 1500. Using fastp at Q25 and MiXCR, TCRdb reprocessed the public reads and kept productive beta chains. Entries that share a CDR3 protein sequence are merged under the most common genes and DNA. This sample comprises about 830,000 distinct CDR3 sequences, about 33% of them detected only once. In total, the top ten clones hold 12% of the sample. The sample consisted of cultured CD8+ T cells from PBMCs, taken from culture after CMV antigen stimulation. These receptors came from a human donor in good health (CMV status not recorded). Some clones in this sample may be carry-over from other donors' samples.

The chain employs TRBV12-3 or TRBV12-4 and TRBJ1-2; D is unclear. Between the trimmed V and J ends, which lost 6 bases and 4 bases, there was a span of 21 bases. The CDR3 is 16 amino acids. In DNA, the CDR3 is TGTGCCAGCAGCTCCCGGAGGGAATCCTTGCGCTATGGCTACACCTTC. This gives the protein CASSSRRESLRYGYTF.

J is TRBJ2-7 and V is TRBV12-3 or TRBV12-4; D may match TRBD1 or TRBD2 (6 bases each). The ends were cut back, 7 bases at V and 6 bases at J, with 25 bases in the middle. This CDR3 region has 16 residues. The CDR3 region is CASTSQYMGGLSEQYF. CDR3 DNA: TGTGCCAGCACTTCCCAATACATGGGGGGCCTAAGCGAGCAGTACTTC.

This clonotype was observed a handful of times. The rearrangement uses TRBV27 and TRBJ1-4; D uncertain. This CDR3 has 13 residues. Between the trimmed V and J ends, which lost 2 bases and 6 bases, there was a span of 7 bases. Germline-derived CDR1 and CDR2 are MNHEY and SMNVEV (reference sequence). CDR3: CASSLRLDEKLFF. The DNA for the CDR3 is TGTGCCAGCAGTTTACGGCTTGATGAAAAACTGTTTTTT.

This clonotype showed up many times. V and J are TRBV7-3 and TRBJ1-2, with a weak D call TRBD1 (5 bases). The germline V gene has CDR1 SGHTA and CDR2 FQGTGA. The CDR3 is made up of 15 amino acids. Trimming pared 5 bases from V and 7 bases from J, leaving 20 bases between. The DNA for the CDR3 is TGTGCCAGCAGCCCCCGCTGGGACGAGGGTAGTGGCTACACCTTC. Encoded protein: CASSPRWDEGSGYTF.

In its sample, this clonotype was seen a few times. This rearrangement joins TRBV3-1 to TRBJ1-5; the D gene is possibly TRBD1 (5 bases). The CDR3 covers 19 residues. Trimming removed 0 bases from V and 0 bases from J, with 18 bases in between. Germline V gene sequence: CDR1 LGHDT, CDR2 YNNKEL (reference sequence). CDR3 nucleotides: TGTGCCAGCAGCCAAGATATTGAAGGGGCCCCTTATAGCAATCAGCCCCAGCATTTT. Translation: CASSQDIEGAPYSNQPQHF.

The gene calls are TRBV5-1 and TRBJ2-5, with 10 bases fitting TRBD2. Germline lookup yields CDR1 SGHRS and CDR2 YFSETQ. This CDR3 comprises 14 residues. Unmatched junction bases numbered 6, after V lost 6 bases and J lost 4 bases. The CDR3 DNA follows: TGCGCCAGCACCCAGCGGGGGGGCCGAGAGACCCAGTACTTC. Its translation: CASTQRGGRETQYF.

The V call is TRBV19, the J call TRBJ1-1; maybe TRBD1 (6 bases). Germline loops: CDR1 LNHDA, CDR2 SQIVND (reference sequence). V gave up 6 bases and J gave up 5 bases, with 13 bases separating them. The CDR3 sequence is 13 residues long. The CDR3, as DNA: TGTGCCAGTAGATTCAGGGGAAGGACTGAAGCTTTCTTT. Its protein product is CASRFRGRTEAFF. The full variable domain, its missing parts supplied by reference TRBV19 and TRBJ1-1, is DGGITQSPKYLFRKEGQNVTLSCEQNLNHDAMYWYRQDPGQGLRLIYYSQIVNDFQKGDIAEGYSVSREKKESFPLTVTSAQKNPTAFYLCASRFRGRTEAFFGQGTRLTVV.

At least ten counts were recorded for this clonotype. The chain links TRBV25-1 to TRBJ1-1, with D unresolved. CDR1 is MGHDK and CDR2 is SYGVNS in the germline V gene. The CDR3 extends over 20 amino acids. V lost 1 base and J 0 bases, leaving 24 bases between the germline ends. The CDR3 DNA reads TGTGCCAGCAGTGAATTACTCCCCAATCCACAGCAGAACTTGAACACTGAAGCTTTCTTT. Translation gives CASSELLPNPQQNLNTEAFF.

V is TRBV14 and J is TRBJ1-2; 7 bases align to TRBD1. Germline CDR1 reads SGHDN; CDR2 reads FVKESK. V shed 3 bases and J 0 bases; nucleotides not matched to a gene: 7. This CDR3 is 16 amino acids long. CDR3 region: CASSQMWGTANYGYTF. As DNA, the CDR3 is TGTGCCAGCAGCCAGATGTGGGGGACAGCTAACTATGGCTACACCTTC. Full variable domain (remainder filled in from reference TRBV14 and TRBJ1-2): EAGVTQFPSHSVIEKGQTVTLRCDPISGHDNLYWYRRVMGKEIKFLLHFVKESKQDESGMPNNRFLAERTGGTYSTLKVQPAELEDSGVYFCASSQMWGTANYGYTFGSGTRLTVV.

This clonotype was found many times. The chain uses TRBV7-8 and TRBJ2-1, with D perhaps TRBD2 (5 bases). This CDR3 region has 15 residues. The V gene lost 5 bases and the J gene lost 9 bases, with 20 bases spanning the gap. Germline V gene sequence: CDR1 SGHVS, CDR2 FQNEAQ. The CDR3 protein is CASSPRPTGSSEQFF. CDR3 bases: TGTGCCAGCAGCCCCCGGCCAACGGGATCAAGTGAGCAGTTCTTC.

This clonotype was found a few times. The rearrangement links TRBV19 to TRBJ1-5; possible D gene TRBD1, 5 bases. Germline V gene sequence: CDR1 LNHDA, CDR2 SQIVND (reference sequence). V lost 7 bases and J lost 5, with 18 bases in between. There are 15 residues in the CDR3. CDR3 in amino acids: CASKRSWGSDQPQHF. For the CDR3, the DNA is TGTGCCAGTAAGCGCTCTTGGGGGTCCGATCAGCCCCAGCATTTT. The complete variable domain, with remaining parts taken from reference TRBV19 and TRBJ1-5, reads DGGITQSPKYLFRKEGQNVTLSCEQNLNHDAMYWYRQDPGQGLRLIYYSQIVNDFQKGDIAEGYSVSREKKESFPLTVTSAQKNPTAFYLCASKRSWGSDQPQHFGDGTRLSIL.

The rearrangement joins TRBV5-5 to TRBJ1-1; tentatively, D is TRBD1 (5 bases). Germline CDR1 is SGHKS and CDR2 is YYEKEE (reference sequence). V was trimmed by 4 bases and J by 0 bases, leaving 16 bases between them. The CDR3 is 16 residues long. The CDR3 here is CASSLRRGEVNTEAFF. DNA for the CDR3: TGTGCCAGCAGCCTTCGGCGGGGCGAGGTGAACACTGAAGCTTTCTTT.

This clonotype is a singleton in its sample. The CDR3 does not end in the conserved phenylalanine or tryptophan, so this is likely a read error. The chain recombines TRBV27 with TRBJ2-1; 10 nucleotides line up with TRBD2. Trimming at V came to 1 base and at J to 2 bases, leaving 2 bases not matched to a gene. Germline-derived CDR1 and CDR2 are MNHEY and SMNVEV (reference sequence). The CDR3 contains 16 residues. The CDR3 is CASSLLAGGPYNEQFS. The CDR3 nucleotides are TGTGCCAGCAGTTTATTAGCGGGGGGACCCTACAATGAGCAGTTCTCC.

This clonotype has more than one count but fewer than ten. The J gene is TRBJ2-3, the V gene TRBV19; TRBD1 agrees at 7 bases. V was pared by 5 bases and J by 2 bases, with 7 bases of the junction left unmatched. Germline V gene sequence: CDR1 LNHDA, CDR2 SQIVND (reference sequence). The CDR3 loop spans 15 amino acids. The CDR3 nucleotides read TGTGCCAGTAGTGCGGCAGGGGGTTCCACAGATACGCAGTATTTT. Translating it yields CASSAAGGSTDTQYF.

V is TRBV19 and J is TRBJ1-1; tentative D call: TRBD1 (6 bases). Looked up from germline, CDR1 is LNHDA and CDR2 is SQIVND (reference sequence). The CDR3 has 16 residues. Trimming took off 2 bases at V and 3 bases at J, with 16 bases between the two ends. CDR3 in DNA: TGTGCCAGTAGTATAACGGCAGGGGAAATACACACTGAAGCTTTCTTT. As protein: CASSITAGEIHTEAFF.

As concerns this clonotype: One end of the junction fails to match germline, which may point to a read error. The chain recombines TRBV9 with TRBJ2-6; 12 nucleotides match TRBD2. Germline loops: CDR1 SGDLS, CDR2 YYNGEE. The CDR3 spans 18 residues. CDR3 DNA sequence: TGTGCCAGCAGCGTGGGGCTAGCGGGGGGGACTGGGGCCAGCGTCCTGACTTTC. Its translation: CASSVGLAGGTGASVLTF.

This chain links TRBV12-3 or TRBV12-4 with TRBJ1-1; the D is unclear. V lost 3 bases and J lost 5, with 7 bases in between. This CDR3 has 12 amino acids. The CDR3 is CASSFPRTEAFF. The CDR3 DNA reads TGTGCCAGCAGTTTTCCGAGAACTGAAGCTTTCTTT.

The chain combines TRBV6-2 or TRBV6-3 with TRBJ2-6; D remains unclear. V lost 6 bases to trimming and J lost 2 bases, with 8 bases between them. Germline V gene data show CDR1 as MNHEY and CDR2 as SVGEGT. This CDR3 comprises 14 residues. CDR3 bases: TGTGCCAGCAGAAATCCCACTGGGGCCAACGTCCTGACTTTC. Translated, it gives CASRNPTGANVLTF.

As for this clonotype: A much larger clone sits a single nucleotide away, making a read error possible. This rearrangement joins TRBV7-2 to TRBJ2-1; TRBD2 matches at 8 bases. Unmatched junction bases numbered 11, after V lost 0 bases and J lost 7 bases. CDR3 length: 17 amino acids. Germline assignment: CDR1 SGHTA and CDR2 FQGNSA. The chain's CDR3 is CASSLAPGLVGRNEQFF. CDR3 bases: TGTGCCAGCAGCTTAGCACCGGGACTAGTGGGGCGTAATGAGCAGTTCTTC.